These 32 T cell receptor beta chains originate from one sample sequenced in a study of cytomegalovirus exposure and HLA in healthy donors. PCR employed 60 Vbeta and 13 Jbeta primers. Clones were sequenced by immunoSEQ multiplex PCR, and TCRdb holds only the in-frame ones, with some missing. Of some 120,000 clones in the sample, roughly two thirds were seen once. Sequenced input: PBMCs. The receptors shown here come from a man aged 30 to 45 in good health and CMV-seropositive.

This clone occurred a few times. The rearrangement joins TRBV5-4 to TRBJ2-7, with 14 bases that match TRBD2. The germline V gene has CDR1 SGHNT and CDR2 YYREEE (reference sequence). The CDR3 is 16 residues long. The trim removed 5 bases at V and 3 bases at J, leaving 7 bases unmatched. CDR3: CASRDGGTSGSYEQYF. For the CDR3, the DNA is TGTGCCAGCAGGGACGGCGGGACTAGCGGGAGCTACGAGCAGTACTTC.

This chain connects TRBV5-1 to TRBJ2-3; TRBD2 might be the D (5 bases). This CDR3 has 17 amino acids. The germline V and J ends were trimmed by 5 bases and 1 base, with 20 bases remaining between them. Looked up from germline, CDR1 is SGHRS and CDR2 is YFSETQ. The CDR3 DNA sequence: TGCGCCAGCAGGTATAGTCCGGGAAGCGGTGGCACAGATACGCAGTATTTT. It yields the protein CASRYSPGSGGTDTQYF.

The chain has TRBV10-2 and TRBJ2-5, with D perhaps TRBD1 (5 bases). Matching the DNA end better, TRBJ2-7 makes the J call doubtful. The germline gives CDR1 WSHSY, CDR2 SAAADI. This CDR3 is built from 13 residues. The CDR3 nucleotides are TGCGCCAGCAGTCCAGGGAAGCTATACGAGCAGTACTTC. Protein product: CASSPGKLYEQYF.

The J gene is TRBJ1-1, the V gene TRBV10-2; the D gene is possibly TRBD1 (5 bases). The ends were cut back, 3 bases at V and 0 bases at J, with 11 bases in the middle. Germline assignment: CDR1 WSHSY and CDR2 SAAADI. This CDR3 region has 15 residues. CDR3 sequence reads: CASSDRGRVNTEAFF. As DNA, the CDR3 is TGCGCCAGCAGTGATAGGGGCAGAGTGAACACTGAAGCTTTCTTT.

This clone appeared a few times. The chain recombines TRBV19 with TRBJ1-5, with 9 bases that match TRBD1. With V trimmed by 6 bases and J by 6 bases, 6 bases remained unmatched. From germline, CDR1 is LNHDA and CDR2 SQIVND (reference sequence). The CDR3 runs 14 residues. CDR3 residues: CASRRQGESQPQHF. CDR3 nucleotides: TGTGCCAGTAGGAGACAGGGGGAGAGTCAGCCCCAGCATTTT. Filled out from reference TRBV19 and TRBJ1-5, the complete variable domain reads DGGITQSPKYLFRKEGQNVTLSCEQNLNHDAMYWYRQDPGQGLRLIYYSQIVNDFQKGDIAEGYSVSREKKESFPLTVTSAQKNPTAFYLCASRRQGESQPQHFGDGTRLSIL.

The chain recombines TRBV29-1 with TRBJ2-7; TRBD1 might be the D (5 bases). Between the trimmed V and J ends, which lost 4 bases and 0 bases, there was a span of 13 bases. This CDR3 has 14 residues. The germline gives CDR1 SQVTM, CDR2 ANQGSEA. The CDR3 spells CSVVQGFSSYEQYF. The CDR3 DNA is TGCAGCGTTGTGCAGGGTTTTAGCTCCTACGAGCAGTACTTC.

This clone was recorded a few times. The genes are TRBV4-3 and TRBJ2-7, with 11 bases lining up with TRBD2. Germline V gene lookup returns CDR1 LGHNA and CDR2 YSLEER. The ends lost 0 bases at V and 4 bases at J; junction bases unmatched: 2. The CDR3 is 15 amino acids. CDR3 coding DNA: TGCGCCAGCAGCCAAGAGACTAGCGGGGAATACGAGCAGTACTTC. It specifies CASSQETSGEYEQYF.

The chain couples TRBV2 to TRBJ1-1, with a possible D match to TRBD1 (6 bases). Trimming left V 7 bases short and J 7 bases short, with 10 bases between. The CDR3 runs 11 residues. From germline, CDR1 is SNHLY and CDR2 FYNNEI. In DNA, the CDR3 is TGTGCCAGCATCGGACAGCTTGAAGCTTTCTTT. It encodes CASIGQLEAFF.

The chain is built from TRBV5-1 and TRBJ1-4, with TRBD1 as a possible D gene (5 bases). CDR1 is SGHRS and CDR2 is YFSETQ in the germline V gene. There are 16 residues in the CDR3. V lost 0 bases to trimming and J lost 6 bases, with 15 bases between them. CDR3 protein: CASSLEVGGSDEKLFF. CDR3 DNA: TGCGCCAGCAGCTTGGAGGTTGGGGGGAGCGATGAAAAACTGTTTTTT.

This clone has only one observation. The chain employs TRBV11-3 and TRBJ2-5, with a weak D call TRBD1 (5 bases). CDR3 length: 13 residues. Trimming shortened V by 5 bases and J by 0 bases, and 7 bases separated the two germline ends. CDR1 SGHNT and CDR2 YENEEA come from the germline V gene. For the CDR3, the DNA is TGTGCCAGCAGCGTCAGGGACCAAGAGACCCAGTACTTC. Translating gives CASSVRDQETQYF.

The chain has TRBV27 and TRBJ2-2; D is possibly TRBD2 (5 bases). V lost 0 bases and J 10 bases, leaving 9 bases between the germline ends. This CDR3 spans 13 amino acids. CDR1 is MNHEY and CDR2 is SMNVEV in the germline V gene (reference sequence). Here the CDR3 DNA reads TGTGCCAGCAGTTTATCGAGGGCAGCGGAGCTGTTTTTT. Translated: CASSLSRAAELFF.

The chain employs TRBV9 and TRBJ2-1; weak D call: TRBD1 (6 bases). CDR3 length: 15 amino acids. The V end was cut by 3 bases, the J end by 8 bases, with 18 bases between. Germline CDR1 is SGDLS and CDR2 is YYNGEE. CDR3 in DNA: TGTGCCAGCAGCGGTGGTAACAGGGAGACCGATGAGCAGTTCTTC. Translation gives CASSGGNRETDEQFF.

This chain uses TRBV6-4 with TRBJ2-5; D remains unclear. The DNA end is a closer match to TRBJ2-7, so the J assignment may be wrong. The germline gives CDR1 MRHNA, CDR2 SNTAGT. The CDR3 is 15 amino acids. CDR3 protein: CASGTLGGLTYEQYF. CDR3 DNA sequence: TGTGCCAGCGGAACCCTCGGCGGTCTAACCTACGAGCAGTACTTC.

This clone was counted between two and nine times. The chain carries TRBV4-3 and TRBJ2-7, with TRBD1 identical over 12 bases. CDR1 is LGHNA and CDR2 is YSLEER in the germline V gene. The CDR3 contains 16 residues. The V gene end was trimmed by 0 bases and the J gene end by 7 bases; junction bases not matched to a gene: 7. The CDR3 reads CASSQDAGTGGREQYF. CDR3 nucleotides: TGCGCCAGCAGCCAAGATGCCGGGACAGGGGGCAGAGAGCAGTACTTC.

This clone was counted a few times. The chain couples TRBV5-4 to TRBJ1-2; tentative D call: TRBD1 (6 bases). This CDR3 comprises 15 residues. Germline V CDR1 and CDR2: SGHNT, YYREEE (reference sequence). V was cut by 5 bases and J by 4 bases, with 18 bases left in between. CDR3 amino acids: CASRNRDKDVYGYTF. As DNA, the CDR3 is TGTGCCAGCAGGAACCGGGACAAGGACGTCTATGGCTACACCTTC.

Only a few counts were recorded for this clone. This chain connects TRBV28 to TRBJ2-7, with 11 bases matching TRBD1. Germline V gives CDR1 MDHEN, CDR2 SYDVKM. The CDR3 covers 14 residues. The J segment lost 7 bases and the V segment lost 8 bases, leaving 10 bases of the junction unmatched. CDR3 nucleotides: TGTGCCAGCGGGACGGGGGGACAGGGGGGAGAGCAGTACTTC. Amino acids: CASGTGGQGGEQYF.

This clone was detected only a few times. The CDR3 loop is CASSLAEGAPRQYF. Here the CDR3 DNA reads TGCGCCAGCAGCCTTGCCGAGGGCGCCCCTCGTCAGTACTTC. This chain connects TRBV4-1 to TRBJ2-7; D might be TRBD2 (5 bases). The length of the CDR3 is 14 residues. The germline V gene has CDR1 MGHRA and CDR2 YSYEKL. Trimming took 4 bases from V and 10 from J, leaving 20 bases between them.

This clone has only a few counts. V gene TRBV5-6 combines with J gene TRBJ1-5, with 7 nucleotides matching TRBD1. Trimming at V came to 4 bases and at J to 3 bases, leaving 7 bases not matched to a gene. Looked up from germline, CDR1 is SGHDT and CDR2 is YYEEEE. The CDR3 is made up of 15 amino acids. Written as DNA, the CDR3 is TGTGCCAGCAGCCGTGACAGGGTACCCAATCAGCCCCAGCATTTT. Protein product: CASSRDRVPNQPQHF.

Details on this clone: A single base is all that separates this from a far larger clone, so a read error is likely. This specimen includes other DNA sequences encoding the same CDR3. This chain links TRBV27 with TRBJ2-3, with D unclear. This CDR3 contains 17 residues. Germline values: CDR1 MNHEY, CDR2 SMNVEV (reference sequence). Trimming cost V 9 bases and J 4 bases, with 26 bases left between them. The CDR3 bases are TGTGCCAGTGGCCCTTTAGAGCCTAGAGGCCCGCCAGATACGCAGTATTTT. Protein: CASGPLEPRGPPDTQYF.

The rearrangement uses TRBV2 and TRBJ2-5; a possible D gene is TRBD1 (5 bases). Trimming pared 6 bases from V and 0 bases from J, leaving 5 bases between. The CDR3 totals 12 residues. Germline CDR1 reads SNHLY; CDR2 reads FYNNEI. CDR3 nucleotides: TGTGCCAGCAGGACAGACCAAGAGACCCAGTACTTC. This translates into CASRTDQETQYF.

V and J are TRBV18 and TRBJ2-1; 10 bases map to TRBD2. J gave up 3 bases and V 6 bases, and 5 bases lay outside the gene matches. This CDR3 has 15 amino acids. Germline V lookup: CDR1 KGHSH, CDR2 LQKENI. Here the CDR3 reads CASSRGLADYNEQFF. In DNA form, the CDR3 reads TGTGCCAGCTCCCGCGGACTAGCGGACTACAATGAGCAGTTCTTC. Based on the CDR3 plus reference TRBV18 and TRBJ2-1, the full variable domain is NAGVMQNPRHLVRRRGQEARLRCSPMKGHSHVYWYRQLPEEGLKFMVYLQKENIIDESGMPKERFSAEFPKEGPSILRIQQVVRGDSAAYFCASSRGLADYNEQFFGPGTRLTVL.

This clone was counted a few times. The rearrangement joins TRBV10-2 to TRBJ2-2, with TRBD2 as a possible D gene (6 bases). The germline V gene encodes CDR1 WSHSY and CDR2 SAAADI. The V and J ends lost 0 bases and 3 bases respectively, with 17 bases between them. The CDR3 extends over 18 amino acids. Here the CDR3 reads CASSESLGFAGYTGELFF. As DNA, the CDR3 is TGCGCCAGCAGTGAGTCTTTGGGGTTCGCGGGGTACACCGGGGAGCTGTTTTTT.

The gene calls are TRBV10-3 and TRBJ2-7, with a tentative D call TRBD1 (5 bases). The CDR3 length is 15 residues. V was pared by 4 bases and J by 3 bases, with 16 bases between. Germline V gives CDR1 ENHRY, CDR2 SYGVKD. Here the CDR3 reads CAISGRREIFYEQYF. The CDR3 DNA is TGTGCCATCAGTGGTCGCAGGGAAATCTTCTACGAGCAGTACTTC.

The chain recombines TRBV4-1 with TRBJ2-1, with 10 bases identical to TRBD2. From germline, CDR1 is MGHRA and CDR2 YSYEKL. V was clipped by 0 bases and J by 4 bases; unmatched bases: 12. The CDR3 runs 19 residues. CDR3 protein: CASSQDGEREGPGYNEQFF. The CDR3 DNA sequence: TGCGCCAGCAGCCAAGATGGGGAGCGGGAGGGTCCAGGGTACAATGAGCAGTTCTTC.

V is TRBV10-3 and J is TRBJ1-1; 10 bases map to TRBD1. CDR3 length equals 17 residues. V shed 4 bases and J 1 base; nucleotides not matched to a gene: 9. Germline V CDR1 and CDR2: ENHRY, SYGVKD. In nucleotides, the CDR3 is TGTGCCATCAGTGGGGACAGGGGCTCTGTTGGGAACACTGAAGCTTTCTTT. It specifies CAISGDRGSVGNTEAFF.

The chain links TRBV5-8 to TRBJ2-5, with 12 bases that match TRBD2. The CDR3 sequence is 15 residues long. V lost 4 bases to trimming and J lost 3 bases; unmatched junction nucleotides: 4. Germline V CDR1 and CDR2: SGHTS, YDEGEE. The CDR3 sequence: CASSLWTSGKETQYF. CDR3 nucleotide sequence: TGTGCCAGCAGCCTATGGACTAGCGGGAAAGAGACCCAGTACTTC.

The chain uses TRBV15 and TRBJ2-3; TRBD1 is a possible D gene (5 bases). Germline-derived CDR1 and CDR2 are LNHNV and YYDKDF (reference sequence). Between the trimmed V and J ends, which lost 0 bases and 8 bases, there was a span of 9 bases. The CDR3 covers 13 residues. CDR3 sequence: CATSRDPQGTQYF. The CDR3 bases are TGTGCCACCAGCAGAGATCCCCAGGGTACGCAGTATTTT.

This clone was seen only a few times. This chain connects TRBV5-6 to TRBJ2-1; 7 bases align to TRBD1. CDR1 SGHDT and CDR2 YYEEEE come from the germline V gene. J lost 3 bases, V lost 0 bases, and 3 bases had no gene match. The CDR3 spans 15 residues. DNA for the CDR3: TGTGCCAGCAGCTTGGGAGGGGGCGGCTACAATGAGCAGTTCTTC. This codes for CASSLGGGGYNEQFF.

The chain recombines TRBV18 with TRBJ2-7; 12 positions match TRBD1. J was trimmed by 3 bases and V by 3 bases; bases with no gene match: 12. The CDR3 is made up of 18 amino acids. Germline V CDR1 and CDR2: KGHSH, LQKENI. In nucleotides, the CDR3 is TGTGCCAGCTCACCGTCCCGGGACAGGGGGCCCAGAAACTACGAGCAGTACTTC. This translates into CASSPSRDRGPRNYEQYF.

V usage is TRBV6-5 and J usage is TRBJ1-5; no reliable D call. Per the germline V gene, CDR1 is MNHEY and CDR2 is SVGAGI. CDR3 length: 13 residues. The V gene lost 0 bases and the J gene lost 6 bases, with 6 bases spanning the gap. The CDR3 sequence: CASSYSPGQPQHF. The CDR3 nucleotides are TGTGCCAGCAGTTACTCGCCCGGTCAGCCCCAGCATTTT.

This clone was seen a few times. This clone may be a read error of a much larger clone one base away. The V and J genes are TRBV7-9 and TRBJ2-7; D remains ambiguous. This CDR3 has 12 amino acids. From germline, CDR1 is SEHNR and CDR2 FQNEAQ (reference sequence). V lost 2 bases and J lost 3, with 5 bases in between. Written as DNA, the CDR3 is TGTGCCAGCAGCTTAAGACACTACGAGCAGTACTTC. This gives the protein CASSLRHYEQYF.

This clone was detected only once. The chain couples TRBV5-5 to TRBJ2-5; 12 bases line up with TRBD1. Germline lookup yields CDR1 SGHKS and CDR2 YYEKEE (reference sequence). With V trimmed by 3 bases and J by 4 bases, 4 bases remained unmatched. The CDR3 extends over 15 amino acids. DNA for the CDR3: TGTGCCAGCAGCTGGGGGGACAGGGGGCGAGAGACCCAGTACTTC. Protein sequence: CASSWGDRGRETQYF.